This T cell receptor (beta chain) derives from a study of STAT5B mutations in CD4+ large granular lymphocyte leukemia. The assay was immunoSEQ multiplex PCR, and TCRdb's table has in-frame clones only and misses some. The table has tens of thousands of clones, 81% seen once. The TCR comes from a human donor in good health. The sample consisted of CD4+ T cells from blood buffy coats.

The CDR3 DNA reads as TGCAGCGTTTCAACGGGACAGACGAACACTGAAGCTTTCTTT. Translation gives CSVSTGQTNTEAFF. The V gene is TRBV29-1, the J gene TRBJ1-1; TRBD1 matches at 7 bases. Germline loops: CDR1 SQVTM, CDR2 ANQGSEA. The CDR3 length is 14 residues. The V segment lost 5 bases and the J segment 1 base; nucleotides outside the gene matches: 7.